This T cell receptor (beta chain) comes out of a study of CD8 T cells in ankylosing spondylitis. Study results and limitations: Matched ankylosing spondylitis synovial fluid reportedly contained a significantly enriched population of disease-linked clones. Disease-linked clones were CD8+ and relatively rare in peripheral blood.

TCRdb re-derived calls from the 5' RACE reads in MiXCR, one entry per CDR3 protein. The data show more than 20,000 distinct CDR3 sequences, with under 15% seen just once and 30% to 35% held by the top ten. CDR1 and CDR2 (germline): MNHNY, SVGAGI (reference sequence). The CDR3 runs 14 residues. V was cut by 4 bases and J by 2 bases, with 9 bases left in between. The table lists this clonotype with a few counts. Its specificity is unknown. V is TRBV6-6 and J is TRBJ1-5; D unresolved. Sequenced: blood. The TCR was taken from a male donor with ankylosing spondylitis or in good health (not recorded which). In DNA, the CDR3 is TGTGCCAGCAGTTCCCAGGCTGGCAATCAGCCCCAGCATTTT. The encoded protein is CASSSQAGNQPQHF.